The sequence of this T cell receptor beta chain was determined in a study of cytomegalovirus exposure and HLA in healthy donors. This CDR3 comprises 15 residues. The ends were cut back, 7 bases at V and 4 bases at J, with 16 bases in the middle. The V gene's germline CDR1 is MDHEN and CDR2 SYDVKM. It was with 60 Vbeta and 13 Jbeta primers that the PCR ran. This table comes from immunoSEQ multiplex PCR, and its TCRdb copy is limited to in-frame clones, with some not included. The sample has over 110,000 clones, around 79% seen once. The sequencing sample was made of PBMCs. This TCR derives from a female donor in good health and CMV-seronegative. This chain connects TRBV28 to TRBJ1-4, with D possibly being TRBD1 (5 bases). CDR3 coding DNA: TGTGCCAGCACCTCTGGGGGAGGGTATAATGAAAAACTGTTTTTT. Translated, it gives CASTSGGGYNEKLFF.